This TCR beta chain stems from a study of shared clonotypes between healthy human individuals. About the study: CD4 naive and memory got three plates each, CD8 naive two, CD8 memory one.

Notes on the study in general: Memory subsets generally showed lower estimated richness than naive subsets.

The CDR3 loop spans 13 amino acids. Germline CDR1 reads SNHLY; CDR2 reads FYNNEI. V lost 4 bases, J lost 3 bases, and 10 bases lay in between. Sorted subsets were amplified in replicate PCRs using around 220 ng DNA, roughly 30,000 T cell genomes. Libraries were prepared by immunoSEQ multiplex PCR; TCRdb keeps only in-frame clonotypes and omits some of them. The repertoire has some 300,000 clones, 73% of them found once; the top ten carry about 10%. As regards this clone: Its antigen is still unknown.

What was sequenced was memory CD4+ T cells sorted from blood. Subset defined: CD45RA-negative fraction. V and J are TRBV2 and TRBJ2-7; D might be TRBD2 (6 bases). The sequence derives from a man aged 30-40 years in good health. The CDR3 DNA reads TGTGCCAGCAGTGCGTCGGGAGACTACGAGCAGTACTTC. This translates into CASSASGDYEQYF. The full variable domain, with the rest looked up from reference TRBV2 and TRBJ2-7, is EPEVTQTPSHQVTQMGQEVILRCVPISNHLYFYWYRQILGQKVEFLVSFYNNEISEKSEIFDDQFSVERPDGSNFTLKIRSTKLEDSAMYFCASSASGDYEQYFGPGTRLTVT.